The present T cell receptor (beta chain) was sequenced within a study of shared clonotypes between healthy human individuals. Assay: immunoSEQ multiplex PCR; the TCRdb copy retains only in-frame clones and omits some. The sample has more than 1,200,000 clones, just under 99% seen once. The V and J ends lost 3 bases and 8 bases respectively, with 10 bases between them. Per the germline V gene, CDR1 is LNHDA and CDR2 is SQIVND (reference sequence). CDR3 length: 12 residues. This receptor was obtained from a man under 40 in good health. This rearrangement joins TRBV19 to TRBJ1-2, with D perhaps TRBD1 (5 bases). Sequencing was performed on naive CD4+ T cells sorted from blood. The subset: CD45RA+ positively selected. CDR3 sequence: CASSIPREGYTF. For the CDR3, the DNA is TGTGCCAGTAGTATCCCCAGGGAAGGCTACACCTTC.